This is a list of T cell receptor beta chains from one sample in a study of PD-1 blockade in mismatch repair-deficient tumors. The protocol was immunoSEQ multiplex PCR, while the TCRdb copy is restricted to in-frame clones and leaves out a portion. This table has about 34,000 clones, approximately 80% appearing once. The input for sequencing was PBMCs, taken 6 weeks after starting pembrolizumab. These receptors all come from an adult with mismatch repair-deficient cancer. Each CDR3 is given without its conserved first and last residue. Expanded clones are given a class, and other clones once, few, many or no size at all.

.,13,TRBV5-1,TRBJ2-5,ASSLSGTSVKTQY
once,11,TRBV28,TRBJ1-1,ASSSIQGAEAF
.,11,TRBV4-2,TRBJ2-5,ASSQALPETQY
.,13,TRBV7-3,TRBJ2-2,ASSFPTGDTGELF
.,13,TRBV5-4,TRBJ2-7,ASSFDRVVGNEQY
.,12,TRBV27,TRBJ2-1,ASSRDSSYNEQF
.,15,TRBV19,TRBJ2-3,ASSLIGLAGRTDTQY
.,12,TRBV5-8,TRBJ1-3,ASGLGHSGNTIY
few,13,TRBV13,TRBJ2-7,ASSLVGQGTYEQY
.,12,TRBV19,TRBJ1-4,ASRETGGGEKLF
.,13,TRBV6-5,TRBJ2-1,ASSPRDRGLNEQF
.,9,TRBV5-1,TRBJ2-3,ASSETDTQY
.,13,TRBV2,TRBJ2-2,ASSKGQGNTGELF
.,16,TRBV18,TRBJ2-3,ASSSRSGTSGRADTQY
.,15,TRBV11-3,TRBJ2-2,ASSHRTSGWGTGELF
few,12,TRBV28,TRBJ2-2,ASRLGGSTGELF
once,13,TRBV7-6,TRBJ2-7,ASSVWTGGSYEQY
.,12,TRBV9,TRBJ2-5,ASSHSGRWETQY
.,13,TRBV27,TRBJ1-2,ASSLIGRGDYGYT
.,11,TRBV18,TRBJ2-3,ASSPGLRDTQY
.,12,TRBV5-1,TRBJ2-7,ASSSRSSSDEQY
once,13,TRBV28,TRBJ2-2,ASSFLAGLAGELF
.,13,TRBV9,TRBJ2-7,ASSVGTSGGWEQY
few,12,TRBV5-1,TRBJ1-2,ASKTGTGNSGYT
.,12,TRBV11-2,TRBJ2-7,ASSLPGLSDEQY
.,13,TRBV2,TRBJ2-5,ASSEPRSPQETQY
.,13,TRBV27,TRBJ2-7,ASSLRVPAADEQY
.,11,TRBV6-1,TRBJ1-2,ASSLGQSYGYT